What follows are 12 T cell receptor beta chains derived from one specimen sequenced in a study of cytomegalovirus exposure and HLA in healthy donors. 60 Vbeta and 13 Jbeta primers were used in PCR. Repertoires were generated with immunoSEQ multiplex PCR, while TCRdb's copy carries only in-frame clones and drops some. The data hold some 140,000 clones, with about 82% observed a single time. Sequencing was done on a sample of PBMCs. Receptors were obtained from a man in his thirties or forties in good health.

The chain employs TRBV9 and TRBJ1-4; D is uncertain. There are 14 residues in the CDR3. CDR1 and CDR2 from the germline V gene are SGDLS and YYNGEE. Between the trimmed V and J ends, which lost 4 bases and 6 bases, there was a span of 13 bases. For the CDR3, the DNA is TGTGCCAGCAGCCTGACAATGGAGGATGAAAAACTGTTTTTT. Amino acids: CASSLTMEDEKLFF.

This sequence joins TRBV7-8 and TRBJ2-7; D is possibly TRBD2 (6 bases). Germline CDR1 is SGHVS and CDR2 is FQNEAQ. The CDR3 totals 16 residues. V lost 5 bases, J lost 5 bases, and 22 bases lay in between. CDR3: CASSLAAGNPSHEQYF. Here the CDR3 DNA reads TGTGCCAGCAGCCTCGCGGCGGGGAACCCTTCTCACGAGCAGTACTTC.

The chain has TRBV5-1 and TRBJ1-5, with D unresolved. The CDR3 has 16 residues. The germline CDR1 and CDR2 sequences are SGHRS and YFSETQ. Deletions cut 0 bases from V and 3 bases from J, with 13 bases between. Here the CDR3 DNA reads TGCGCCAGCAGCTTGGGGGAGGACGGACCCAATCAGCCCCAGCATTTT. Translation gives CASSLGEDGPNQPQHF.

CDR3 residues: CASSSTGELYEQYF. In DNA, the CDR3 is TGTGCCAGCAGCTCGACTGGAGAACTCTACGAGCAGTACTTC. The chain recombines TRBV28 with TRBJ2-7; D is uncertain. With 6 bases removed from V and 3 bases from J, the gap between germline ends came to 15 bases. CDR1 and CDR2 (germline): MDHEN, SYDVKM. The CDR3 is made up of 14 amino acids.

The rearrangement uses TRBV15 and TRBJ2-2; tentatively, D is TRBD2 (5 bases). There are 13 residues in the CDR3. Germline values: CDR1 LNHNV, CDR2 YYDKDF (reference sequence). V lost 3 bases and J lost 4, with 6 bases in between. The DNA of the CDR3 is TGTGCCACCAGCAGTGAGGGCACCGGGGAGCTGTTTTTT. It is translated as CATSSEGTGELFF.

This chain uses TRBV5-4 with TRBJ2-1, with D maybe TRBD1 (6 bases). Germline V gives CDR1 SGHNT, CDR2 YYREEE (reference sequence). Trimming pared 2 bases from V and 7 bases from J, leaving 10 bases between. This CDR3 comprises 13 residues. CDR3 sequence: CASSFPRGNEQFF. DNA for the CDR3: TGTGCCAGCAGCTTCCCCAGGGGTAATGAGCAGTTCTTC.

The CDR3 region has the DNA TGTGCCAGCAGCCCCCGGAGGGCCGAGACCGGGGAGCTGTTTTTT. This codes for CASSPRRAETGELFF. The chain combines TRBV9 with TRBJ2-2; TRBD2 is a possible D gene (6 bases). From germline, CDR1 is SGDLS and CDR2 YYNGEE. The CDR3 consists of 15 residues. Between the trimmed V and J ends, which lost 4 bases and 5 bases, there was a span of 15 bases.

The rearrangement joins TRBV5-1 to TRBJ1-1; weak D call: TRBD1 (5 bases). CDR1 and CDR2 (germline): SGHRS, YFSETQ. V lost 7 bases, J lost 3 bases, and 13 bases lay in between. The CDR3 covers 13 residues. CDR3 nucleotide sequence: TGCGCCAGCCGTTTTACGGGGGACACTGAAGCTTTCTTT. This gives the protein CASRFTGDTEAFF.

This clone has only one observation. The chain recombines TRBV7-6 with TRBJ2-7, with TRBD2 identical over 8 bases. After removal of 1 base from V and 6 bases from J, the junction contained 11 bases not matched to a gene. Per the germline V gene, CDR1 is SGHVS and CDR2 is FNYEAQ. CDR3 length: 16 residues. CDR3 amino acids: CASSLGRGAGVSEQYF. The CDR3 DNA reads as TGTGCCAGCAGCTTAGGTCGTGGAGCGGGAGTATCCGAGCAGTACTTC.

The chain carries TRBV7-9 and TRBJ2-7; D is unclear. Trimming took 7 bases from V and 4 from J, leaving 8 bases between them. In germline, CDR1 is SEHNR, CDR2 FQNEAQ (reference sequence). CDR3 size: 11 residues. The CDR3 here is CASTHGYEQYF. The CDR3 DNA follows: TGTGCCAGCACCCACGGGTACGAGCAGTACTTC.

The V call is TRBV29-1, the J call TRBJ2-3; 7 nucleotides line up with TRBD2. The germline V gene encodes CDR1 SQVTM and CDR2 ANQGSEA. This CDR3 is 11 amino acids long. The trim removed 0 bases at V and 14 bases at J, leaving 5 bases unmatched. The CDR3 spells CSVEEGGPGYF. DNA for the CDR3: TGCAGCGTTGAAGAGGGAGGGCCGGGGTATTTT.

V usage is TRBV11-2 and J usage is TRBJ2-2; D is possibly TRBD1 (5 bases). Germline CDR1 SGHAT, CDR2 FQNNGV. V was trimmed by 4 bases and J by 7 bases, leaving 13 bases between them. CDR3 length: 14 amino acids. CDR3 bases: TGTGCCAGCAGCTCCCTTCAGGGCCACGGGGAGCTGTTTTTT. The encoded protein is CASSSLQGHGELFF.